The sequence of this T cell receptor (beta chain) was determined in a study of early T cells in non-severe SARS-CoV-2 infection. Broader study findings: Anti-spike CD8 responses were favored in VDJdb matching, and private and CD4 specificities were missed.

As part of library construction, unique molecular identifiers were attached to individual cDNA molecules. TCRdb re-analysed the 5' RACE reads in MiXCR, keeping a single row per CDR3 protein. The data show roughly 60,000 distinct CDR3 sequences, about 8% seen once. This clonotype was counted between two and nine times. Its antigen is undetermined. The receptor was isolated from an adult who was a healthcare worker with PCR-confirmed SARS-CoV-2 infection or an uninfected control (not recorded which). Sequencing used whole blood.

DNA for the CDR3: TGTGCCAGCACCGTAGGGACAGGGTATGAATCGAACTATGGCTACACCTTC. As protein: CASTVGTGYESNYGYTF. The chain couples TRBV28 to TRBJ1-2; the match to TRBD1 covers 9 bases. V was clipped by 7 bases and J by 2 bases; unmatched bases: 14. Germline CDR1 reads MDHEN; CDR2 reads SYDVKM. The CDR3 loop spans 17 amino acids.